This passage covers 27 T cell receptor beta chains from one sample sequenced in a study of blood T cell repertoires in COVID-19. Produced via immunoSEQ multiplex PCR; TCRdb's table is partial and in-frame only. This sample has fewer than 70,000 clones, with 79% found just once. The sequencing sample was made of peripheral blood. These receptors all come from a man aged 55-75 years with acute or convalescent COVID-19.

V gene TRBV30 combines with J gene TRBJ2-2; 7 bases line up with TRBD2. Per the germline V gene, CDR1 is GTSNPN and CDR2 is SVGIG (reference sequence). This CDR3 region has 15 residues. With V trimmed by 1 base and J by 4 bases, 6 bases remained unmatched. CDR3 loop: CAWSGGGRGTGELFF. The CDR3 nucleotides are TGTGCCTGGAGTGGGGGAGGGCGGGGCACCGGGGAGCTGTTTTTT.

The chain carries TRBV19 and TRBJ1-1; 7 bases align to TRBD1. The J segment lost 2 bases and the V segment lost 7 bases, leaving 4 bases of the junction unmatched. Germline loops: CDR1 LNHDA, CDR2 SQIVND (reference sequence). The CDR3 has 13 residues. The CDR3 loop reads CASMRTGNTEAFF. In nucleotides, the CDR3 is TGTGCCAGTATGAGGACAGGAAACACTGAAGCTTTCTTT. Full variable domain (missing parts from reference TRBV19 and TRBJ1-1): DGGITQSPKYLFRKEGQNVTLSCEQNLNHDAMYWYRQDPGQGLRLIYYSQIVNDFQKGDIAEGYSVSREKKESFPLTVTSAQKNPTAFYLCASMRTGNTEAFFGQGTRLTVV.

V usage is TRBV4-2 and J usage is TRBJ2-3; TRBD2 matches at 10 bases. Germline assignment: CDR1 LGHNA and CDR2 YNFKEQ. The J segment lost 4 bases and the V segment lost 0 bases, leaving 7 bases of the junction unmatched. This CDR3 region has 17 residues. The CDR3 DNA reads as TGTGCCAGCAGCCAAGATTATCAGCGGGGGGGGCCAGATACGCAGTATTTT. It translates to CASSQDYQRGGPDTQYF.

This clone showed up just a few times. The chain couples TRBV4-1 to TRBJ2-1; the match to TRBD1 covers 7 bases. The CDR3 sequence is 16 residues long. Germline V gives CDR1 MGHRA, CDR2 YSYEKL. Germline trimming cut 1 base from V and 8 bases from J; bases unmatched to any gene: 11. The CDR3 sequence: CASSQVSPTGLHEQFF. Written as DNA, the CDR3 is TGCGCCAGCAGCCAAGTATCCCCGACAGGGTTACATGAGCAGTTCTTC.

The chain recombines TRBV7-2 with TRBJ1-2; TRBD1 is a possible D gene (5 bases). CDR3 length: 14 residues. Trimming removed 7 bases from V and 0 bases from J, with 12 bases in between. Per the germline V gene, CDR1 is SGHTA and CDR2 is FQGNSA. CDR3 coding DNA: TGTGCCAGCAACTTGGGGGGAACTAACTATGGCTACACCTTC. Protein: CASNLGGTNYGYTF.

The J gene is TRBJ1-1, the V gene TRBV30; 7 positions match TRBD1. Trimming removed 4 bases from V and 1 base from J; junction bases left unmatched: 3. The CDR3 spans 13 residues. Germline CDR1 is GTSNPN and CDR2 is SVGIG (reference sequence). CDR3: CAWMGQPNTEAFF. CDR3 coding DNA: TGTGCCTGGATGGGACAGCCGAACACTGAAGCTTTCTTT.

This clone has a count of ten or more. V usage is TRBV2 and J usage is TRBJ2-5; D unclear. V was trimmed by 10 bases and J by 3 bases, leaving 15 bases between them. This CDR3 is built from 13 residues. The germline V gene has CDR1 SNHLY and CDR2 FYNNEI. This CDR3 is CAISSGVKETQYF. DNA of the CDR3: TGTGCCATAAGCTCGGGTGTTAAAGAGACCCAGTACTTC.

V and J are TRBV11-2 and TRBJ2-3; 9 positions agree with TRBD2. Germline V gene data show CDR1 as SGHAT and CDR2 as FQNNGV. V gave up 3 bases and J gave up 11 bases; unmatched junction bases: 12. This CDR3 spans 15 amino acids. For the CDR3, the DNA is TGTGCCAGCAGCTTGATAGCGGGGGCGGAACGCAGGCAGTATTTT. As protein: CASSLIAGAERRQYF.

The J gene is TRBJ2-5, the V gene TRBV12-3 or TRBV12-4; D not certain. The CDR3 contains 11 residues. V was clipped by 3 bases and J by 5 bases, with 4 bases between them. The CDR3, as DNA: TGTGCCAGCAGTTTTGGCGAGACCCAGTACTTC. Protein product: CASSFGETQYF.

The chain uses TRBV20-1 and TRBJ2-5, with D perhaps TRBD2 (5 bases). The CDR3 is 11 amino acids. Germline lookup yields CDR1 DFQATT and CDR2 SNEGSKA (reference sequence). The CDR3 reads CSPDYQETQYF. The CDR3 coding sequence is TGCAGCCCGGACTACCAAGAGACCCAGTACTTC.

The V gene is TRBV19, the J gene TRBJ1-1; D gene unclear. The CDR3 covers 13 residues. Germline lookup yields CDR1 LNHDA and CDR2 SQIVND (reference sequence). V shed 5 bases and J shed 2 bases, with 9 bases lying between them. In DNA, the CDR3 is TGTGCCAGTAGTCCCGGACTAAACACTGAAGCTTTCTTT. It encodes CASSPGLNTEAFF. The full variable domain, its missing parts supplied by reference TRBV19 and TRBJ1-1, is DGGITQSPKYLFRKEGQNVTLSCEQNLNHDAMYWYRQDPGQGLRLIYYSQIVNDFQKGDIAEGYSVSREKKESFPLTVTSAQKNPTAFYLCASSPGLNTEAFFGQGTRLTVV.

The rearrangement links TRBV12-5 to TRBJ1-1, with 11 bases matching TRBD1. This CDR3 contains 20 residues. V gave up 0 bases and J gave up 6 bases; unmatched junction bases: 18. Germline V gives CDR1 LGHNT, CDR2 FRNRAP. The CDR3 region is CASGLVLIVGQGVQNSEAFF. CDR3 nucleotides: TGTGCTAGTGGTTTGGTACTAATCGTGGGACAGGGGGTTCAAAATTCTGAAGCTTTCTTT.

The V gene is TRBV7-6, the J gene TRBJ2-2, with TRBD2 matching over 10 bases. Germline loops: CDR1 SGHVS, CDR2 FNYEAQ. The CDR3 loop spans 18 amino acids. V lost 6 bases to trimming and J lost 3 bases; unmatched junction nucleotides: 13. The CDR3, as DNA: TGTGCCAGCAGTTACCAGACCCTAGCGGGGGTGTACACCGGGGAGCTGTTTTTT. The encoded protein is CASSYQTLAGVYTGELFF.

The rearrangement uses TRBV15 and TRBJ2-3, with a tentative D call TRBD1 (6 bases). Trimming removed 5 bases from V and 4 bases from J, with 13 bases in between. The CDR3 runs to 14 residues. Per germline, CDR1 LNHNV and CDR2 YYDKDF (reference sequence). The CDR3 DNA reads TGTGCCACCAGCCCCCGGACAGAGTCAGATACGCAGTATTTT. Its protein product is CATSPRTESDTQYF.

This clone has only a few counts. This sequence joins TRBV14 and TRBJ1-1; D might be TRBD1 (5 bases). CDR3 size: 16 residues. Between the trimmed V and J ends, which lost 0 bases and 4 bases, there was a span of 15 bases. Looked up from germline, CDR1 is SGHDN and CDR2 is FVKESK. CDR3 DNA: TGTGCCAGCAGCCAAGATGTCGGCAGGGTCGTCACTGAAGCTTTCTTT. Its protein is CASSQDVGRVVTEAFF.

This chain uses TRBV7-9 with TRBJ2-7, with D unresolved. V lost 1 base and J 2 bases, leaving 9 bases between the germline ends. The CDR3 is 14 amino acids. CDR1 is SEHNR and CDR2 is FQNEAQ in the germline V gene (reference sequence). The CDR3 nucleotides read TGTGCCAGCAGCTTAGGGGCCCGTCCCTACGAGCAGTACTTC. It yields the protein CASSLGARPYEQYF.

The chain couples TRBV28 to TRBJ2-1; the match to TRBD2 covers 15 bases. The V and J ends lost 7 bases and 6 bases, in that order; junction bases with no gene match: 13. This CDR3 contains 18 residues. Germline V gene sequence: CDR1 MDHEN, CDR2 SYDVKM. CDR3 sequence (DNA): TGTGCCAGCACCCTGGGGACTAGCGGGGGGAGGAATGTCAATGAGCAGTTCTTC. The encoded protein is CASTLGTSGGRNVNEQFF.

The chain employs TRBV5-5 and TRBJ2-1; D possibly corresponds to TRBD2 (5 bases). Germline CDR1 reads SGHKS; CDR2 reads YYEKEE (reference sequence). This CDR3 comprises 14 residues. Trimming left V 6 bases short and J 5 bases short, with 15 bases between. The CDR3 nucleotides read TGTGCCAGCACCCTAGACCCGACTAACAATGAGCAGTTCTTC. Its translation: CASTLDPTNNEQFF.

This chain connects TRBV6-6 to TRBJ2-1; 7 bases line up with TRBD2. This CDR3 is 14 amino acids long. The V segment lost 6 bases and the J segment 4 bases; nucleotides outside the gene matches: 6. Germline CDR1 reads MNHNY; CDR2 reads SVGAGI (reference sequence). This CDR3 is CASRSKRGYNEQFF. The CDR3 bases are TGTGCCAGCAGGTCTAAGCGGGGATACAATGAGCAGTTCTTC.

The J gene is TRBJ2-7, the V gene TRBV6-5; the D is unclear. There are 12 residues in the CDR3. V gave up 7 bases and J gave up 0 bases, with 7 bases separating them. Germline V gene data show CDR1 as MNHEY and CDR2 as SVGAGI. The CDR3 loop reads CASTGDSYEQYF. Written as DNA, the CDR3 is TGTGCCAGCACGGGTGACTCCTACGAGCAGTACTTC.

The chain is built from TRBV6-1 and TRBJ1-1; D unresolved. Deletions cut 2 bases from V and 1 base from J, with 11 bases between. CDR1 MNHNS and CDR2 SASEGT come from the germline V gene. CDR3 length equals 15 residues. The CDR3 DNA follows: TGTGCCAGCAGTGAAATGAGGAAGGAGAACACTGAAGCTTTCTTT. Translation: CASSEMRKENTEAFF.

The chain uses TRBV7-8 and TRBJ1-3; possibly TRBD1 for D (6 bases). Germline lookup yields CDR1 SGHVS and CDR2 FQNEAQ. The CDR3 spans 14 residues. V gave up 2 bases and J gave up 2 bases, with 7 bases separating them. The CDR3 loop reads CASSLRQAGNTIYF. Here the CDR3 DNA reads TGTGCCAGCAGCTTAAGACAGGCTGGAAACACCATATATTTT.

The rearrangement uses TRBV18 and TRBJ1-4; the D is unclear. Germline V CDR1 and CDR2: KGHSH, LQKENI. The CDR3 has 15 amino acids. The ends were cut back, 2 bases at V and 2 bases at J, with 9 bases in the middle. CDR3 sequence reads: CASSPFGGTNEKLFF. The CDR3 nucleotides are TGTGCCAGCTCACCATTTGGAGGGACTAATGAAAAACTGTTTTTT.

This chain connects TRBV6-2 or TRBV6-3 to TRBJ2-5; D may be TRBD1 (6 bases). Germline-derived CDR1 and CDR2 are MNHEY and SVGEGT. The CDR3 contains 13 residues. V lost 4 bases and J 5 bases, leaving 11 bases between the germline ends. The CDR3 nucleotides are TGTGCCAGCAGTTTAGGACAGCGGGAGACCCAGTACTTC. Translated, it gives CASSLGQRETQYF.

The chain is built from TRBV10-3 and TRBJ2-3; a possible D gene is TRBD2 (5 bases). CDR1 is ENHRY, CDR2 SYGVKD, per germline. V lost 6 bases, J lost 2 bases, and 18 bases lay in between. This CDR3 is built from 16 residues. This CDR3 is CAIRGVWETHTDTQYF. The CDR3 DNA sequence: TGTGCCATCAGGGGAGTATGGGAAACCCACACAGATACGCAGTATTTT.

This chain links TRBV25-1 with TRBJ2-7, with D perhaps TRBD1 (5 bases). Germline CDR1 reads MGHDK; CDR2 reads SYGVNS. V lost 7 bases, J lost 1 base, and 8 bases lay in between. The CDR3 covers 12 residues. The CDR3 here is CASKTVSYEQYF. In DNA form, the CDR3 reads TGTGCCAGCAAGACAGTTTCCTACGAGCAGTACTTC.

The J gene is TRBJ1-4, the V gene TRBV5-6; 8 bases are shared with TRBD1. J gave up 7 bases and V 1 base, and 6 bases lay outside the gene matches. The CDR3 is made up of 15 amino acids. CDR1 is SGHDT and CDR2 is YYEEEE in the germline V gene. The CDR3 DNA is TGTGCCAGCAGCTTGAGGGACAGGTGGGGTGAAAAACTGTTTTTT. It translates to CASSLRDRWGEKLFF.